These 4 T cell receptor beta chains originate from one sample sequenced in a study of blood T cell repertoires in COVID-19. Data came from immunoSEQ multiplex PCR; TCRdb stores just in-frame clones and leaves some out. The data show 110,000 to 150,000 clones, about four fifths seen once. The source material was peripheral blood. The receptors stem from a woman aged 80 or over in a cohort sampled during active or convalescent COVID-19.

The J gene is TRBJ1-4, the V gene TRBV11-3; no definite D call. This CDR3 region has 14 residues. The germline V and J ends were trimmed by 4 bases and 3 bases, with 9 bases remaining between them. Germline assignment: CDR1 SGHNT and CDR2 YENEEA. The CDR3 reads CASSYGWSNEKLFF. The CDR3 nucleotides read TGTGCCAGCAGCTACGGGTGGTCTAATGAAAAACTGTTTTTT.

The V call is TRBV15, the J call TRBJ2-5, with 7 nucleotides matching TRBD2. V was clipped by 3 bases and J by 4 bases; unmatched bases: 8. The V gene's germline CDR1 is LNHNV and CDR2 YYDKDF (reference sequence). The CDR3 is made up of 15 amino acids. The CDR3: CATSSLQGGLETQYF. CDR3 in DNA: TGTGCCACCAGCAGTCTGCAGGGAGGGCTAGAGACCCAGTACTTC.

The chain couples TRBV29-1 to TRBJ1-1; 8 nucleotides align to TRBD1. The junction had 16 bases not matched to a gene; V was cut back by 6 bases and J by 7 bases. Germline V CDR1 and CDR2: SQVTM, ANQGSEA. The CDR3 length is 15 residues. Here the CDR3 reads CSVADSGRGRSEAFF. CDR3 nucleotide sequence: TGCAGCGTCGCGGACAGCGGCAGGGGGCGAAGTGAAGCTTTCTTT.

This chain connects TRBV7-3 to TRBJ1-1, with D tentatively TRBD1 (5 bases). The CDR3 is made up of 12 amino acids. CDR1 is SGHTA and CDR2 is FQGTGA in the germline V gene. The V end was cut by 2 bases, the J end by 7 bases, with 8 bases between. The CDR3 sequence is CASSLGGDEAFF. The CDR3 DNA reads TGTGCCAGCAGCTTAGGGGGGGATGAAGCTTTCTTT. Based on the CDR3 plus reference TRBV7-3 and TRBJ1-1, the full variable domain is GAGVSQTPSNKVTEKGKYVELRCDPISGHTALYWYRQSLGQGPEFLIYFQGTGAADDSGLPNDRFFAVRPEGSVSTLKIQRTERGDSAVYLCASSLGGDEAFFGQGTRLTVV.